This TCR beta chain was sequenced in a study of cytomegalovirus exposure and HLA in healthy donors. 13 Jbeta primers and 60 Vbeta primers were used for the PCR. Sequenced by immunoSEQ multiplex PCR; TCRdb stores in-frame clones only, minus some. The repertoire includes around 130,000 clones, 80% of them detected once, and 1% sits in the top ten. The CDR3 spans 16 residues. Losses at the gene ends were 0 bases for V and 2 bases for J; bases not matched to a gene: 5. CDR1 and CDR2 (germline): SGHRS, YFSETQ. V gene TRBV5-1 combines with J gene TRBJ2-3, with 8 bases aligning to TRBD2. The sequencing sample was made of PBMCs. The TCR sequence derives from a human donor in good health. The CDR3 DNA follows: TGCGCCAGCAGCTTGGTCATCGGGGGGGACACAGATACGCAGTATTTT. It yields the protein CASSLVIGGDTDTQYF.